This TCR beta chain was captured by sequencing in a study of T cell repertoires in cytomegalovirus infection. Study-level background: Public TCR beta signatures indicated both CMV infection and matching HLA type.

Whole-study findings and limits: CMV carriers with the relevant HLA were identified by cumulative public TCR beta family frequency. Predominance within the ex vivo response was attributable to HLA-C-restricted CMV-specific TCR beta clonotypes.

This clonotype was seen at least ten times. Antigen unknown. Trimming removed 5 bases from V and 0 bases from J; junction bases left unmatched: 12. The CDR3 consists of 17 residues. TCRdb reprocessed the reads with MiXCR, giving one entry per CDR3 protein. In the table there are about 680,000 distinct CDR3 sequences, less than 25% of which are singletons. The V call is TRBV12-3 or TRBV12-4, the J call TRBJ1-1, with 7 nucleotides matching TRBD1. The sample comprised CD8+ T cells from PBMCs. The sequence derives from a human donor in good health (CMV status not recorded). Some clones in this sample may be carry-over from other donors' samples. In DNA form, the CDR3 reads TGTGCCAGCAGTCTTAGAGCGACAGGGCCCATGAACACTGAAGCTTTCTTT. It codes for CASSLRATGPMNTEAFF.